This record looks at one T cell receptor beta chain sequence and its context. There is no known antigen for this receptor. Base qualities are not provided; no much larger clone lies one nucleotide away. This record comes from a study of cytomegalovirus exposure and HLA in healthy donors (dated by TCRdb to about 2017). Regarding the study in general: According to a later analysis, one platform produced both the roughly 110 validation repertoires and the roughly 650 repertoires of the first cohort. The aim of the study was to test whether cataloging public T cell receptors could identify signatures of past pathogen exposure. Along with the roughly 670-subject first cohort, a separate validation cohort of over a hundred different subjects was used. To predict cytomegalovirus infection status, the study combined high-throughput TCR immunosequencing, statistical association of individual TCRs with disease status, and machine learning. The full study reports these points: The authors suggested that the approach could potentially be generalized to other disease states and immunological phenotypes. A few of the identified cytomegalovirus-associated TCR beta chains were confirmed in vitro to be specific for cytomegalovirus antigens. Of the cluster scores, around 95% were above 0 in a later analysis, which found that TCRs clustered in the first cohort also tended to co-occur in the 120 validation repertoires. The study listed 164 TCR beta chains as associated with cytomegalovirus. Most TCR sequences were observed very rarely across donors, whereas some public TCRs were present in many individuals. A later analysis had no HLA typing for the validation cohort, so co-occurrence there was scored across all 110 or so repertoires. Cytomegalovirus status was reported to be diagnosed by the classifier with high specificity and sensitivity in both the original and validation cohorts.

The donors were included in the validation cohort of approximately 130 subjects, a group kept apart from the roughly 670-subject first cohort. Libraries came from the immunoSEQ multiplex PCR assay. On the study's bioinformatics: To diagnose cytomegalovirus status from the catalog of TCR beta chain sequences, a statistical classification framework was built. The source is immuneACCESS, and TCRdb retained only in-frame sequences with V and J called. Part of the clones is not carried over; for the studies checked, unresolved V genes explain less than half of this, and the remainder is unexplained. V and J calls and clone size are those listed in that table; D and trimming were worked out from the DNA. The sample table records 240,000 or so clones; around 88% of these occur just once. The ten largest clones represent roughly 1.2% of the sample. Sequenced input: PBMCs. This clonotype was obtained from a woman in her thirties in good health and CMV-seropositive.

The DNA is as follows: TGTGCCAGCAGCCGGTATGGACTAGCGGGCGAGCAGTACTTC. Its protein product is CASSRYGLAGEQYF. The chain was built from TRBV13 and TRBJ2-7; 11 bases in the junction line up with TRBD2. After removal of 5 bases from V and 6 bases from J, the junction retains 6 bases not matched to a gene. For CDR1 and CDR2, the germline V gene (reference sequence) lists PRHDT and FYEKMQ. The CDR3 spans 14 residues, from the cysteine through the phenylalanine. The only DNA kept is the CDR3, 42 bases in frame from the first base.